This record covers a single TCR beta chain. This sample stems from a study of blood T cell repertoires in COVID-19. The CDR3 sequence is 19 residues long. V trimming: 1 base; J trimming: 0 bases; junction bases outside the gene matches: 11. Germline V lookup: CDR1 LGHNA, CDR2 YSLEER. Method: immunoSEQ multiplex PCR; TCRdb's copy keeps in-frame clones and lacks some. The sample has under 70,000 clones, around 80% seen once. Specimen: peripheral blood. The TCR comes from a human donor in a cohort sampled during active COVID-19. The J gene is TRBJ2-4, the V gene TRBV4-3; 8 bases line up with TRBD1. CDR3 sequence reads: CASSQVGSGGGLAKNIQYF. In nucleotides, the CDR3 is TGCGCCAGCAGCCAAGTCGGCTCAGGGGGCGGATTAGCCAAAAACATTCAGTACTTC.